Listed below are T cell receptor beta chains from one sample, sequenced in a study of shared clonotypes between healthy human individuals. Only in-frame clones appear in the TCRdb table, and some are missing; sequencing was by immunoSEQ multiplex PCR. The table records approximately 2.4 million clones, approximately 94% of them present only once. The sequencing input was naive CD4+ T cells sorted from blood. These receptor sequences come from a man aged 18 to 30 in good health. CDR3s include the opening cysteine and the closing phenylalanine or tryptophan. A D gene is named only where the DNA matches it firmly. Clone size appears in some rows only: once, few, many, or a class for an expanded clone.

TRBJ1-3 TRBV29-1 TRBD1 14 NA TGCAGCGTTCGAACCGGGACAGGAGGAAACACCATATATTTT CSVRTGTGGNTIYF
TRBJ2-5 TRBV18 NA 14 NA TGTGCCAGCTCACCTTTAGCGGCCCAAGAGACCCAGTACTTC CASSPLAAQETQYF
TRBJ2-1 TRBV7-6 NA 14 NA TGTGCCAGCAGCTTAGCGTATAACAACAATGAGCAGTTCTTC CASSLAYNNNEQFF
TRBJ1-4 TRBV28 NA 17 NA TGTGCCAGCAGTTTAACTTGGTACAGCGAAGGGGATGAAAAACTGTTTTTT CASSLTWYSEGDEKLFF
TRBJ1-1 TRBV7-2 TRBD1 15 NA TGTGCCAGCAGCTTAAGGGGACAGAAAGAGGCTGAAGCTTTCTTT CASSLRGQKEAEAFF
TRBJ2-7 TRBV11-2 TRBD1 14 once TGTGCCAGCAGCCCCGGACAGGGGTTGCACGAGCAGTACTTC CASSPGQGLHEQYF
TRBJ2-7 TRBV5-6 NA 16 NA TGTGCCAGCAGCAACTATATATTCGAGGCGTCCTACGAGCAGTACTTC CASSNYIFEASYEQYF
TRBJ2-7 TRBV5-1 TRBD1 13 NA TGCGCCAGCAGCTCAACAGGGGGCTACGAGCAGTACTTC CASSSTGGYEQYF
TRBJ1-2 TRBV5-6 NA 14 NA TGTGCCAGCAGCTTGTGGGGGGGCGCAAGCGGCTACACCTTC CASSLWGGASGYTF
TRBJ1-2 TRBV9 NA 15 NA TGTGCCAGCAACAGACCCCCAGGGAGTGTCTATGGCTACACCTTC CASNRPPGSVYGYTF
TRBJ1-5 TRBV5-1 NA 13 NA TGCGCCAGCAGCTTGGAAGGGACTCAGCCCCAGCATTTT CASSLEGTQPQHF
TRBJ2-7 TRBV6-1 NA 12 NA TGTGCCAGCAGTGACCTCCCTCGAGAGCAGTACTTC CASSDLPREQYF
TRBJ2-1 TRBV18 NA 14 NA TGTGCCAGCTCACCACCAGCAGGGGCTGGGGAGCAGTTCTTC CASSPPAGAGEQFF
TRBJ1-2 TRBV14 NA 12 NA TGTGCCAGCAGCCCGTCAGAGAGCGGCTACACCTTC CASSPSESGYTF
TRBJ2-7 TRBV10-3 NA 15 NA TGTGCCATCAGTGAGTCTCTGGGAAGCTCCTACGAGCAGTACTTC CAISESLGSSYEQYF
TRBJ1-5 TRBV28 TRBD1 16 NA TGTGCCAGCAGTTTATTAGCAGGGGGTTACAATCAGCCCCAGCATTTT CASSLLAGGYNQPQHF
TRBJ1-2 TRBV7-9 NA 13 NA TGTGCCAGCAGCCCTGACAGTAACTATGGCTACACCTTC CASSPDSNYGYTF
TRBJ2-5 TRBV5-1 NA 16 NA TGCGCCAGCAGCTTGGGGGCAGGGGCGACCCAAGAGACCCAGTACTTC CASSLGAGATQETQYF
TRBJ1-4 TRBV5-1 NA 15 once TGCGCCAGCAGCCCCGTAGGGAGGGATGGCGAAAAACTGTTTTTT CASSPVGRDGEKLFF
TRBJ2-5 TRBV5-6 NA 15 once TGTGCCAGCAGCTTGGCCGGGACGTATCAAGAGACCCAGTACTTC CASSLAGTYQETQYF
TRBJ2-1 TRBV28 NA 12 once TGTGCCACCACCGAGGGGTACAATGAGCAGTTCTTC CATTEGYNEQFF
TRBJ2-7 TRBV5-4 TRBD2 17 NA TGTGCCAGCAGCCTAAAGTCCGGGACTAGCGGGAGCTACGAGCAGTACTTC CASSLKSGTSGSYEQYF
TRBJ1-3 TRBV7-2 NA 14 NA TGTGCCAGCAGCTCGGACGGCTCTGGAAACACCATATATTTT CASSSDGSGNTIYF
TRBJ2-2 TRBV6-1 NA 14 NA TGTGCCAGCAGATTCCGCGGAGACACCGGGGAGCTGTTTTTT CASRFRGDTGELFF
TRBJ2-3 TRBV7-9 TRBD2 18 NA TGTGCCAGCAGCTTAGTACTAGGGCTAGCGGGATACACAGATACGCAGTATTTT CASSLVLGLAGYTDTQYF
TRBJ2-5 TRBV5-1 TRBD1 15 NA TGCGCCAGCAGCCCGGGGGACAGGGGTGAAGAGACCCAGTACTTC CASSPGDRGEETQYF
TRBJ2-2 TRBV6-6 TRBD2 16 NA TGTGCCAGCAGTTCGACTAGCGGGGAGAACACCGGGGAGCTGTTTTTT CASSSTSGENTGELFF
TRBJ1-3 TRBV10-3 NA 16 once TGTGCCATCTCCCTCGGTGGACCAACCTCTGGAAACACCATATATTTT CAISLGGPTSGNTIYF
TRBJ2-7 TRBV19 TRBD1 15 NA TGTGCCAGTAGTATCTCTTCCAGGGGGCTCTACGAGCAGTACTTC CASSISSRGLYEQYF
TRBJ1-2 TRBV5-8 TRBD1 16 NA TGTGCCAGCAGCTTAACAGGGGCCACCACTGTCTATGGCTACACCTTC CASSLTGATTVYGYTF
TRBJ2-5 TRBV7-2 NA 15 NA TGTGCCAGCAGCTTAGCAAGCGGGCCGCAAGAGACCCAGTACTTC CASSLASGPQETQYF
TRBJ2-1 TRBV30 NA 11 NA TGTCTCTCCCGCCTGGGCAATGAGCAGTTCTTC CLSRLGNEQFF
TRBJ1-4 TRBV28 NA 13 once TGTGCCAGCAGTACGGGCCCCCGGGAAAAACTGTTTTTT CASSTGPREKLFF
TRBJ1-5 TRBV30 NA 13 NA TGTGCCTGGACCATGGGCTCGGGTCAGCCCCAGCATTTT CAWTMGSGQPQHF
TRBJ2-1 TRBV5-1 TRBD1 15 NA TGCGCCAGCAGCCCCGGACAGGGAATCTGGGGTGAGCAGTTCTTC CASSPGQGIWGEQFF
TRBJ2-7 TRBV5-1 TRBD1 15 NA TGCGCCAGCAGCGAGGGACAGCAGACTTCCTACGAGCAGTACTTC CASSEGQQTSYEQYF
TRBJ1-2 TRBV5-6 TRBD1 17 NA TGTGCCAGCAGCCACCGCCGGACAGGGATATCTAACTATGGCTACACCTTC CASSHRRTGISNYGYTF
TRBJ2-7 TRBV6-6 NA 12 NA TGTGCCAGCAGTTACTCCCGGTACGAGCAGTACTTC CASSYSRYEQYF
TRBJ2-5 TRBV4-3 TRBD2 16 NA TGCGCCAGCAGCCGATCTACGGGACTAGTTCAAGAGACCCAGTACTTC CASSRSTGLVQETQYF
TRBJ2-3 TRBV10-3 TRBD2 15 NA TGTGCCATCACGGGTAGCGGGGGTACCACAGATACGCAGTATTTT CAITGSGGTTDTQYF
TRBJ2-1 TRBV9 NA 14 NA TGTGCCAGCAGCCCCCGGTCCGAAGGAAATGAGCAGTTCTTC CASSPRSEGNEQFF
TRBJ1-4 TRBV28 NA 14 NA TGTGCCAGCAGTTTGGGTGGGCGTAATGAAAAACTGTTTTTT CASSLGGRNEKLFF
TRBJ2-7 TRBV7-9 NA 14 NA TGTGCCAGCAGCACCTCGGGGGCGGCCTACGAGCAGTACTTC CASSTSGAAYEQYF
TRBJ2-1 TRBV4-3 NA 16 NA TGCGCCAGCAGCCAAGATGGTGGGAGTTACTACAATGAGCAGTTCTTC CASSQDGGSYYNEQFF
TRBJ2-5 TRBV5-6 NA 13 NA TGTGCCAGCAGCTTAGGCGCCCAAGAGACCCAGTACTTC CASSLGAQETQYF
TRBJ1-3 TRBV28 TRBD1 15 NA TGTGCCAGCAGTTCCGGGACAGGGTGGGGAAACACCATATATTTT CASSSGTGWGNTIYF
TRBJ2-7 TRBV9 TRBD2 16 NA TGTGCCAGCAGCGTGGCTAGCGGCCCCGCCCAGGGTGAGCAGTACTTC CASSVASGPAQGEQYF
TRBJ1-4 TRBV10-3 NA 16 NA TGTGCCATCTCTCAGTCCGTGGGGGCAACTAATGAAAAACTGTTTTTT CAISQSVGATNEKLFF
TRBJ2-7 TRBV6-6 NA 15 NA TGTGCCAGCAGTCCTCGGCTGGGGCCGAGGGACGAGCAGTACTTC CASSPRLGPRDEQYF
TRBJ1-2 TRBV7-2 NA 15 NA TGTGCCAGCAGCTTAGTAGGGGGGCTCCGCTATGGCTACACCTTC CASSLVGGLRYGYTF
TRBJ1-6 TRBV15 NA 14 NA TGTGCCACCAGCAGGGGGCTGACTGGCTCACCCCTCCACTTT CATSRGLTGSPLHF
TRBJ2-2 TRBV19 TRBD2 15 NA TGTGCCAGCCTACTAGCGGGAGTTAGTACCGGGGAGCTGTTTTTT CASLLAGVSTGELFF